Following are 3 T cell receptor beta chains from one sample sequenced in a study of T cells in Graves' hyperthyroidism and ophthalmopathy. The investigators amplified TCR beta CDR3 regions from RNA transcripts. TCR CDR3 underwent first-round RT-PCR with the HTBI primer set. From the multiplex PCR reads, TCRdb called clonotypes with MiXCR, one entry per CDR3 protein. Found here are about 460,000 distinct CDR3 sequences, 20% to 25% of them singletons; the top ten hold 49%. Input material: blood. The source is a woman between 65 and 79 years old with Graves' ophthalmopathy.

The sample holds a few counts of this clonotype. The chain uses TRBV6-6 and TRBJ1-4, with D uncertain. The CDR3 totals 13 residues. Deletions cut 2 bases from V and 5 bases from J, with 6 bases between. Germline CDR1 and CDR2: MNHNY and SVGAGI (reference sequence). The chain's CDR3 is CASSYRANEKLFF. The CDR3 bases are TGTGCCAGCAGTTACAGGGCCAATGAAAAACTGTTTTTT.

This clonotype was seen repeatedly, ten times or more. The V gene is TRBV20-1, the J gene TRBJ2-1; D uncertain. Deletions cut 5 bases from V and 3 bases from J, with 8 bases between. Germline V CDR1 and CDR2: DFQATT, SNEGSKA (reference sequence). The CDR3 runs to 12 residues. CDR3 amino acids: CSAGIRYNEQFF. The CDR3 nucleotides are TGCAGTGCTGGGATTCGCTACAATGAGCAGTTCTTC.

The V and J genes are TRBV19 and TRBJ1-1, with D maybe TRBD1 (5 bases). Germline V gene lookup returns CDR1 LNHDA and CDR2 SQIVND (reference sequence). The V gene lost 10 bases and the J gene lost 1 base, with 16 bases spanning the gap. CDR3 size: 14 residues. The CDR3 DNA is TGTGCCACCTCAAGGAGGGGACCGAACACTGAAGCTTTCTTT. The encoded protein is CATSRRGPNTEAFF. Full variable domain (outside the CDR3, taken from reference TRBV19 and TRBJ1-1): DGGITQSPKYLFRKEGQNVTLSCEQNLNHDAMYWYRQDPGQGLRLIYYSQIVNDFQKGDIAEGYSVSREKKESFPLTVTSAQKNPTAFYLCATSRRGPNTEAFFGQGTRLTVV.